These 25 T cell receptor beta chains were sequenced from one sample in a study of Graves' ophthalmopathy and Graves' hyperthyroidism. RNA served as the template for amplifying TCR beta CDR3 regions. RT-PCR with HTBI primers came first, then second-round multiplex PCR. TCRdb re-called the multiplex PCR reads with MiXCR, one entry per CDR3 protein. The sample shows hundreds of thousands of distinct CDR3 sequences, about 46% of them seen only once. The sample consisted of peripheral blood. These receptors were taken from an adult man with Graves' ophthalmopathy.

The genes are TRBV9 and TRBJ1-2; the match to TRBD1 covers 7 bases. With 2 bases clipped from V and 4 bases from J, the junction kept 5 bases outside the gene matches. The CDR3 extends over 14 amino acids. Germline CDR1 SGDLS, CDR2 YYNGEE. CDR3 coding DNA: TGTGCCAGCAGCGTTTCGGGGACAGCCTATGGCTACACCTTC. Protein product: CASSVSGTAYGYTF.

This clonotype showed up many times. The V gene is TRBV6-1, the J gene TRBJ2-5, with 11 bases that match TRBD2. The CDR3 covers 14 residues. Germline loops: CDR1 MNHNS, CDR2 SASEGT. Germline trimming cut 5 bases from V and 4 bases from J; bases unmatched to any gene: 3. CDR3 in amino acids: CASSPSGRPETQYF. The CDR3 DNA sequence: TGTGCCAGCAGTCCTAGCGGGAGGCCAGAGACCCAGTACTTC.

The rearrangement uses TRBV3-1 and TRBJ2-7; 12 bases match TRBD2. Germline values: CDR1 LGHDT, CDR2 YNNKEL (reference sequence). This CDR3 has 15 amino acids. The junction had 6 bases not matched to a gene; V was cut back by 4 bases and J by 5 bases. CDR3 sequence (DNA): TGTGCCAGCAGCCCCGGACTAGCGGGATCTGACGAGCAGTACTTC. This encodes CASSPGLAGSDEQYF.

This clonotype was counted only a few times. The chain recombines TRBV14 with TRBJ2-7; D gene unclear. The CDR3 contains 14 residues. CDR1 and CDR2 (germline): SGHDN, FVKESK. V was pared by 0 bases and J by 2 bases, with 8 bases between. This chain's CDR3 is CASSQEVGTYEQYF. The CDR3 DNA is TGTGCCAGCAGCCAAGAGGTCGGCACCTACGAGCAGTACTTC.

There are a few counts of this clonotype. The chain uses TRBV5-4 and TRBJ2-5; D is undetermined. Germline values: CDR1 SGHNT, CDR2 YYREEE (reference sequence). The CDR3 contains 12 residues. V shed 0 bases and J shed 4 bases, with 4 bases lying between them. Written as DNA, the CDR3 is TGTGCCAGCAGCTTGGCCGCAGAGACCCAGTACTTC. It encodes CASSLAAETQYF.

Many counts were recorded for this clonotype. The junction does not match germline at one end; this may be a read error. The J gene is TRBJ1-2, the V gene TRBV5-1; 11 bases align to TRBD1. Germline CDR1 and CDR2: SGHRS and YFSETQ. The CDR3 totals 15 residues. CDR3 nucleotide sequence: TGTGCCAGCAGCTTAGGACAGGGGGCGAACTATGGCTACACCTTC. Translating it yields CASSLGQGANYGYTF. Looking up the rest from reference TRBV5-1 and TRBJ1-2 gives the full variable domain: KAGVTQTPRYLIKTRGQQVTLSCSPISGHRSVSWYQQTPGQGLQFLFEYFSETQRNKGNFPGRFSGRQFSNSRSEMNVSTLELGDSALYLCASSLGQGANYGYTFGSGTRLTVV.

This chain connects TRBV6-6 to TRBJ1-5, with 8 positions matching TRBD1. The junction had 6 bases not matched to a gene; V was cut back by 7 bases and J by 4 bases. This CDR3 contains 14 residues. The V gene's germline CDR1 is MNHNY and CDR2 SVGAGI (reference sequence). CDR3 nucleotide sequence: TGTGCCAGCAAACACCGACAGGGGAATCAGCCCCAGCATTTT. The encoded protein is CASKHRQGNQPQHF.

The chain recombines TRBV28 with TRBJ2-6; no clear D. The CDR3 sequence is 15 residues long. The V end was cut by 4 bases, the J end by 0 bases, with 7 bases between. Germline CDR1 is MDHEN and CDR2 is SYDVKM. The CDR3 loop reads CASSWTGSGANVLTF. CDR3 sequence (DNA): TGTGCCAGCAGTTGGACGGGCTCTGGGGCCAACGTCCTGACTTTC.

V usage is TRBV7-3 and J usage is TRBJ2-7, with a tentative D call TRBD1 (5 bases). Per germline, CDR1 SGHTA and CDR2 FQGTGA. Trimming removed 2 bases from V and 2 bases from J, with 13 bases in between. The CDR3 consists of 15 residues. This CDR3 reads CASSLAGWRPYEQYF. In DNA form, the CDR3 reads TGTGCCAGCAGCTTAGCAGGGTGGCGCCCCTACGAGCAGTACTTC.

The V gene is TRBV5-1, the J gene TRBJ2-5; 7 bases fit TRBD2. CDR3 size: 16 residues. The V gene's germline CDR1 is SGHRS and CDR2 YFSETQ. J lost 1 base, V lost 3 bases, and 9 bases had no gene match. The CDR3 protein is CASSSKPAGIQETQYF. For the CDR3, the DNA is TGCGCCAGCAGCTCAAAACCAGCGGGAATCCAAGAGACCCAGTACTTC.

The chain combines TRBV7-9 with TRBJ2-2; D is undetermined. Germline V gene lookup returns CDR1 SEHNR and CDR2 FQNEAQ (reference sequence). This CDR3 contains 13 residues. Trimming removed 5 bases at V and 5 bases at J, with 9 bases between. In nucleotides, the CDR3 is TGTGCCAGCAGCCCGGCCGGGACCGGGGAGCTGTTTTTT. It yields the protein CASSPAGTGELFF.

A word on this clonotype: One end of the junction fails to match germline, which may point to a read error. V is TRBV6-4 and J is TRBJ2-5, with a possible D match to TRBD2 (6 bases). The CDR3 contains 14 residues. CDR1 and CDR2 from the germline V gene are MRHNA and SNTAGT. The CDR3 coding sequence is TGTGCCAGCAGTTACTCACTAGCACAAGAGACCCAGTACTTC. It codes for CASSYSLAQETQYF.

The genes are TRBV2 and TRBJ2-1; 10 bases agree with TRBD2. Germline CDR1 and CDR2: SNHLY and FYNNEI. The length of the CDR3 is 13 residues. Trimming at V came to 10 bases and at J to 5 bases, leaving 5 bases not matched to a gene. In DNA, the CDR3 is TGTGCCACAAGACTAGCGGGTAACAATGAGCAGTTCTTC. Its protein product is CATRLAGNNEQFF.

This clonotype was picked up a small number of times. This chain connects TRBV5-1 to TRBJ1-5, with D hard to call. This CDR3 has 13 amino acids. Germline V gene data show CDR1 as SGHRS and CDR2 as YFSETQ. V was trimmed by 1 base and J by 5 bases, leaving 7 bases between them. CDR3 region: CASSLTGDQPQHF. The DNA of the CDR3 is TGCGCCAGCAGCTTGACGGGTGATCAGCCCCAGCATTTT. Combining the CDR3 with reference TRBV5-1 and TRBJ1-5 gives the whole variable domain KAGVTQTPRYLIKTRGQQVTLSCSPISGHRSVSWYQQTPGQGLQFLFEYFSETQRNKGNFPGRFSGRQFSNSRSEMNVSTLELGDSALYLCASSLTGDQPQHFGDGTRLSIL.

Of note for this clonotype: At one of its ends the junction is not consistent with the germline gene, which may arise from a read error. J is TRBJ1-2 and V is TRBV9; the match to TRBD1 covers 9 bases. Germline-derived CDR1 and CDR2 are SGDLS and YYNGEE. The CDR3 is 14 residues long. CDR3 DNA: TGCGCCAGCAGCCAACCGGGACAGGGCCGAGGCTACACCTTC. Protein product: CASSQPGQGRGYTF.

This clonotype occurred a few times. V usage is TRBV7-3 and J usage is TRBJ2-5; the D gene is possibly TRBD1 (7 bases). Germline V gene data show CDR1 as SGHTA and CDR2 as FQGTGA. The CDR3 length is 14 residues. Trimming removed 2 bases from V and 3 bases from J, with 10 bases in between. This CDR3 is CASSLQGGKETQYF. CDR3 bases: TGTGCCAGCAGCTTACAGGGGGGAAAAGAGACCCAGTACTTC.

This clonotype was seen only a few times. The chain has TRBV20-1 and TRBJ1-2; D not certain. This CDR3 comprises 15 residues. Germline V gene sequence: CDR1 DFQATT, CDR2 SNEGSKA (reference sequence). Deletions cut 5 bases from V and 4 bases from J, with 20 bases between. CDR3 protein: CSAEEMKPRRYGYTF. The CDR3 DNA reads TGCAGTGCTGAAGAGATGAAACCCCGACGCTATGGCTACACCTTC.

This clonotype has only a few counts. V is TRBV2 and J is TRBJ2-5, with TRBD2 matching 9 bases. V lost 0 bases to trimming and J lost 5 bases; unmatched junction nucleotides: 4. The CDR3 has 15 residues. The germline gives CDR1 SNHLY, CDR2 FYNNEI. The CDR3 loop is CASSEAAGGRETQYF. The DNA for the CDR3 is TGTGCCAGCAGTGAAGCGGCGGGGGGGCGGGAGACCCAGTACTTC.

This clonotype was counted only a few times. This rearrangement joins TRBV5-1 to TRBJ2-7, with D unclear. This CDR3 comprises 13 residues. The germline V gene encodes CDR1 SGHRS and CDR2 YFSETQ. The germline V and J ends were trimmed by 4 bases and 4 bases, with 12 bases remaining between them. DNA of the CDR3: TGCGCCAGCAGCCAAGAAGGGCTTTACGAGCAGTACTTC. Its translation is CASSQEGLYEQYF. Full variable domain (remainder filled in from reference TRBV5-1 and TRBJ2-7): KAGVTQTPRYLIKTRGQQVTLSCSPISGHRSVSWYQQTPGQGLQFLFEYFSETQRNKGNFPGRFSGRQFSNSRSEMNVSTLELGDSALYLCASSQEGLYEQYFGPGTRLTVT.

As concerns this clonotype: Germline and junction disagree at one end, which may indicate a read error. The V gene is TRBV2, the J gene TRBJ2-5, with D possibly being TRBD1 (6 bases). From germline, CDR1 is SNHLY and CDR2 FYNNEI. CDR3 length: 14 amino acids. This CDR3 is CASSQGGFQETQYF. CDR3 nucleotide sequence: TGCGCCAGCAGCCAAGGGGGTTTCCAAGAGACCCAGTACTTC.

This clonotype was counted once. The chain couples TRBV7-9 to TRBJ1-1; D remains ambiguous. Trimming stripped 1 base from V and 7 bases from J, with 19 bases between. CDR3 length: 16 residues. CDR1 and CDR2 (germline): SEHNR, FQNEAQ (reference sequence). The chain's CDR3 is CASSLVVSEAGDEAFF. The CDR3 region has the DNA TGTGCCAGCAGCTTAGTAGTATCAGAGGCAGGCGATGAAGCTTTCTTT. Full variable domain (missing parts from reference TRBV7-9 and TRBJ1-1): DTGVSQNPRHKITKRGQNVTFRCDPISEHNRLYWYRQTLGQGPEFLTYFQNEAQLEKSRLLSDRFSAERPKGSFSTLEIQRTEQGDSAMYLCASSLVVSEAGDEAFFGQGTRLTVV.

The chain recombines TRBV2 with TRBJ1-2; 7 bases are a match to TRBD1. After removal of 8 bases from V and 4 bases from J, the junction contained 10 bases not matched to a gene. CDR3 length: 14 amino acids. The germline V gene has CDR1 SNHLY and CDR2 FYNNEI. The DNA of the CDR3 is TGTGCCAGCGGTGGACCCACAGGGGCCTATGGCTACACCTTC. Translation gives CASGGPTGAYGYTF.

V gene TRBV20-1 combines with J gene TRBJ1-5; D unclear. This CDR3 comprises 13 residues. Trimming shortened V by 2 bases and J by 3 bases, and 8 bases separated the two germline ends. Germline loops: CDR1 DFQATT, CDR2 SNEGSKA (reference sequence). As DNA, the CDR3 is TGCAGTGCTAGAAAGGAAAACAATCAGCCCCAGCATTTT. Translating gives CSARKENNQPQHF.

This chain connects TRBV12-3 or TRBV12-4 to TRBJ2-5; D possibly uses TRBD1 or TRBD2 (6 bases each). V was shortened by 6 bases and J by 5 bases, with 19 bases between the two germline ends. The CDR3 length is 15 residues. This chain's CDR3 is CASSPRPGEEETQYF. CDR3 DNA sequence: TGTGCCAGCAGCCCCCGCCCAGGGGAGGAGGAGACCCAGTACTTC.

This clonotype was recorded a few times. The CDR3 here is CASSLGQGWDTIYF. CDR3 DNA: TGTGCCAGCAGCCTCGGACAGGGATGGGACACCATATATTTT. The chain combines TRBV11-2 with TRBJ1-3; 8 nucleotides line up with TRBD1. The CDR3 is made up of 14 amino acids. The trim removed 5 bases at V and 8 bases at J, leaving 8 bases unmatched. Germline values: CDR1 SGHAT, CDR2 FQNNGV.